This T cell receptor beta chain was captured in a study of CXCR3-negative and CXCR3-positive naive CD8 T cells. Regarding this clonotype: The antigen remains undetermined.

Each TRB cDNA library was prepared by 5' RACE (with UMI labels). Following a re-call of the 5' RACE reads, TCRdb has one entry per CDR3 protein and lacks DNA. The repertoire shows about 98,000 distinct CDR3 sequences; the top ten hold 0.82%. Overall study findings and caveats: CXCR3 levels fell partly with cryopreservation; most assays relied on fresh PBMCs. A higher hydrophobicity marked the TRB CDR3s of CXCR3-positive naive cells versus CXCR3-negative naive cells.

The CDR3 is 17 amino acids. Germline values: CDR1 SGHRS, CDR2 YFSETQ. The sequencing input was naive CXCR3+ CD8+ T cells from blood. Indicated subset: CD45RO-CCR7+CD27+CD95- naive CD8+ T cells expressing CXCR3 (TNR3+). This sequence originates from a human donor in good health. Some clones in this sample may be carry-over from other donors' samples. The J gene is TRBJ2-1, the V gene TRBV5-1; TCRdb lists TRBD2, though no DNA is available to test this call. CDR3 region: CASSSPSAYSSYNEQFF.